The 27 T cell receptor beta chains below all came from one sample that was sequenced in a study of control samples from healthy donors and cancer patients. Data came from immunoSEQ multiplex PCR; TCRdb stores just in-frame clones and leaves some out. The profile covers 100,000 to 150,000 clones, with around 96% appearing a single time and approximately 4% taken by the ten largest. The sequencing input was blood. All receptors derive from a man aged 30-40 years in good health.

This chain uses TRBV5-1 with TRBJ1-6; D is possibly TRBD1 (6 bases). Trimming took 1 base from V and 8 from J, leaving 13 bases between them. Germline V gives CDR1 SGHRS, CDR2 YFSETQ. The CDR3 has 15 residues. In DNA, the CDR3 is TGCGCCAGCAGCTTGATGGGGGGGCAGGATTCACCCCTCCACTTT. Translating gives CASSLMGGQDSPLHF. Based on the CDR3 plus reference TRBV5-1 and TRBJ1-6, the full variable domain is KAGVTQTPRYLIKTRGQQVTLSCSPISGHRSVSWYQQTPGQGLQFLFEYFSETQRNKGNFPGRFSGRQFSNSRSEMNVSTLELGDSALYLCASSLMGGQDSPLHFGNGTRLTVT.

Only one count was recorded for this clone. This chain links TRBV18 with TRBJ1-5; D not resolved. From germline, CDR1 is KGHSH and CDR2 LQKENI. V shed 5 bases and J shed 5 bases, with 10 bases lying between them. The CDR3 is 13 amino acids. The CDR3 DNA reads TGTGCCAGCTCAGCAGGTATCGATCAGCCCCAGCATTTT. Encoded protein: CASSAGIDQPQHF.

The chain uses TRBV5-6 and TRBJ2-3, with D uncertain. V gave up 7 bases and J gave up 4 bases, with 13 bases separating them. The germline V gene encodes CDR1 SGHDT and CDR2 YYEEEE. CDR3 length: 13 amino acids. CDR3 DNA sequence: TGTGCCAGCCTTATTTCTCACGCAGATACGCAGTATTTT. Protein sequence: CASLISHADTQYF.

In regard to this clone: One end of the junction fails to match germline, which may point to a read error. Here the CDR3 DNA reads TGCGCCAGCAGCCAGCCCGCTCTACGGGGTAGGAATGAGCAGCTCTTC. Encoded protein: CASSQPALRGRNEQLF. The rearrangement uses TRBV4-1 and TRBJ2-1, with D possibly matching TRBD2 (5 bases). CDR3 size: 16 residues. Germline V gene data show CDR1 as MGHRA and CDR2 as YSYEKL.

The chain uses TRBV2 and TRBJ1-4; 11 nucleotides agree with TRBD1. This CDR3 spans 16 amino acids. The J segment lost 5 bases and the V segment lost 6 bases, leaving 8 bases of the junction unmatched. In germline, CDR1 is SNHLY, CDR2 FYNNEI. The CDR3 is CASSDSRTGGNEKLFF. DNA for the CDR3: TGTGCCAGCAGCGACTCCCGGACAGGGGGCAATGAAAAACTGTTTTTT. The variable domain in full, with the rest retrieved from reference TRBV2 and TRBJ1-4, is EPEVTQTPSHQVTQMGQEVILRCVPISNHLYFYWYRQILGQKVEFLVSFYNNEISEKSEIFDDQFSVERPDGSNFTLKIRSTKLEDSAMYFCASSDSRTGGNEKLFFGSGTQLSVL.

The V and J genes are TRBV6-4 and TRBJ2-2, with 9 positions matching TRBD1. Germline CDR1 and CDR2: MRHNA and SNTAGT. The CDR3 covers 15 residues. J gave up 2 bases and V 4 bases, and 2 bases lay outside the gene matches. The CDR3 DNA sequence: TGTGCCAGCAGTGGGACAGGGGATAACACCGGGGAGCTGTTTTTT. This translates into CASSGTGDNTGELFF.

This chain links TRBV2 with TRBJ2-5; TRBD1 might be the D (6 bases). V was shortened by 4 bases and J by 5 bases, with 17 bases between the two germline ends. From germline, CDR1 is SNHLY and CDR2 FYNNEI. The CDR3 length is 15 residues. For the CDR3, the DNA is TGTGCCAGCAGTGGAACAACACAGGGTGGGGAGACCCAGTACTTC. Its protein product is CASSGTTQGGETQYF.

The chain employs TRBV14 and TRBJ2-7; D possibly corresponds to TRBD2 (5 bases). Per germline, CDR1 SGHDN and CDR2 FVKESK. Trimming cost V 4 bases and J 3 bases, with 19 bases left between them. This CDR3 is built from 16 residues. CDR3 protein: CASSPLGKGGHYEQYF. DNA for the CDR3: TGTGCCAGCAGCCCCCTAGGTAAAGGAGGCCACTACGAGCAGTACTTC.

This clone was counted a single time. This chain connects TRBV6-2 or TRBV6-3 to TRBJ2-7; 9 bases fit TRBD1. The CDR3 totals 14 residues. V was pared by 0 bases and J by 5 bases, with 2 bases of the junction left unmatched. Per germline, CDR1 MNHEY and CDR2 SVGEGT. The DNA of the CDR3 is TGTGCCAGCAGTTACTCCGGGACAGGGAACGAGCAGTACTTC. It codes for CASSYSGTGNEQYF.

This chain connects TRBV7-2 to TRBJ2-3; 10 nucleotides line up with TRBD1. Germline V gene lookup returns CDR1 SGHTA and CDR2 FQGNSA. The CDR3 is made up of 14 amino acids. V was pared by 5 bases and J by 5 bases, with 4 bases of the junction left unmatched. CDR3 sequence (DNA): TGTGCCAGCAGCGCCGACAGGGGGCGAGATACGCAGTATTTT. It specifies CASSADRGRDTQYF.

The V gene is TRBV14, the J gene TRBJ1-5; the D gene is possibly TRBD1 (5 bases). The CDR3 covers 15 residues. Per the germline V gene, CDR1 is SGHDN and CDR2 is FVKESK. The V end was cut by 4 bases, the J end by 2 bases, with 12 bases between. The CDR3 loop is CASSPGLGGNQPQHF. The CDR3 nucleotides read TGTGCCAGCAGCCCAGGACTGGGGGGCAATCAGCCCCAGCATTTT.

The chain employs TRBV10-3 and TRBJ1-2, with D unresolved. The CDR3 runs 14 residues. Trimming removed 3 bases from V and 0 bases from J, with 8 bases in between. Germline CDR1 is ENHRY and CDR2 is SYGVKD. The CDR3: CAISEGRANYGYTF. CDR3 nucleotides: TGTGCCATCAGTGAAGGCCGAGCTAACTATGGCTACACCTTC.

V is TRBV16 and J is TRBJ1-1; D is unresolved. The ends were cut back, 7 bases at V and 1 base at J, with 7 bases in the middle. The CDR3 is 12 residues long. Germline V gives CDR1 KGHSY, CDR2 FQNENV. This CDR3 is CASTTWNTEAFF. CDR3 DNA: TGTGCCAGCACCACCTGGAACACTGAAGCTTTCTTT. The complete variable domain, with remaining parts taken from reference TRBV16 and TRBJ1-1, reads GEEVAQTPKHLVRGEGQKAKLYCAPIKGHSYVFWYQQVLKNEFKFLISFQNENVFDETGMPKERFSAKCLPNSPCSLEIQATKLEDSAVYFCASTTWNTEAFFGQGTRLTVV.

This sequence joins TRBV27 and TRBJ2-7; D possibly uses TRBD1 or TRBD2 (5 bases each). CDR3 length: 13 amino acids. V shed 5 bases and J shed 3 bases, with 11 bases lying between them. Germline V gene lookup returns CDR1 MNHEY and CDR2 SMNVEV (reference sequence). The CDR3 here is CASSLGRRYEQYF. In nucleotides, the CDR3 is TGTGCCAGCAGTCTGGGACGGCGCTACGAGCAGTACTTC.

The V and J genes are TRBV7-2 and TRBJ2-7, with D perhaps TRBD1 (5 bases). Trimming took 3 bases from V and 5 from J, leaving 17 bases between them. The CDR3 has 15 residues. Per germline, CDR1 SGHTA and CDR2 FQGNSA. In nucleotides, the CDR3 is TGTGCCAGCAGCTTTGGATGGCAGGGAAGCGACGAGCAGTACTTC. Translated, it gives CASSFGWQGSDEQYF.

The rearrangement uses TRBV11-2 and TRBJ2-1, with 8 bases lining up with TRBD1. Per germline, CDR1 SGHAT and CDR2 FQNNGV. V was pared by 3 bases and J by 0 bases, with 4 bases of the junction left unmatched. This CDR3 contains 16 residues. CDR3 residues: CASSLQGAASYNEQFF. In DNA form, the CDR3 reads TGTGCCAGCAGCTTGCAGGGGGCGGCCTCCTACAATGAGCAGTTCTTC.

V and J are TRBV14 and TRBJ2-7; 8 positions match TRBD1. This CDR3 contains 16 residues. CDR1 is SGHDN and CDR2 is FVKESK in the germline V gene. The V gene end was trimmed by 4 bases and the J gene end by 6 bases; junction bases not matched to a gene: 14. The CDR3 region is CASSPPPGTGQVEQYF. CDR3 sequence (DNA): TGTGCCAGCAGCCCCCCCCCGGGGACAGGCCAGGTCGAGCAGTACTTC. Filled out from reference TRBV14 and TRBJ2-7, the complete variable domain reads EAGVTQFPSHSVIEKGQTVTLRCDPISGHDNLYWYRRVMGKEIKFLLHFVKESKQDESGMPNNRFLAERTGGTYSTLKVQPAELEDSGVYFCASSPPPGTGQVEQYFGPGTRLTVT.

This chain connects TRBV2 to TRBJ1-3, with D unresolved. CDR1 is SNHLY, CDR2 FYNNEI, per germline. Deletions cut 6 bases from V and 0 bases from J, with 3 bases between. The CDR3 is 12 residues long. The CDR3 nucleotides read TGTGCCAGCAGCCGCTCTGGAAACACCATATATTTT. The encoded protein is CASSRSGNTIYF.

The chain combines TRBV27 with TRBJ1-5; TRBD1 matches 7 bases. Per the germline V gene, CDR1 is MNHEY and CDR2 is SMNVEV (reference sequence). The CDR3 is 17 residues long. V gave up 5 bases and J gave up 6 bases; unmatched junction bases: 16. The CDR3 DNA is TGTGCCAGCAGTAAAAAGGGGGCCTCTTGGGCCATTCAGCCCCAGCATTTT. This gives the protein CASSKKGASWAIQPQHF.

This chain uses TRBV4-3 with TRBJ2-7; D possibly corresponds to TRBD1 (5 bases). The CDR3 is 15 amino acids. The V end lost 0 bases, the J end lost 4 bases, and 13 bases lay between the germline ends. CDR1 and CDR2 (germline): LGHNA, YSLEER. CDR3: CASSQEWQGRYEQYF. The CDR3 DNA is TGCGCCAGCAGCCAAGAGTGGCAGGGCCGTTACGAGCAGTACTTC.

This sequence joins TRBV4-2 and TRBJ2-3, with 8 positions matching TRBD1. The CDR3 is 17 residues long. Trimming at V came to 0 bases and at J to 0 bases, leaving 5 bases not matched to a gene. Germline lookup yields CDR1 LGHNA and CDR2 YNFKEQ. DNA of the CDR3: TGTGCCAGCAGCCAAGAGTTCGGGACAGGTAGCACAGATACGCAGTATTTT. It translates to CASSQEFGTGSTDTQYF.

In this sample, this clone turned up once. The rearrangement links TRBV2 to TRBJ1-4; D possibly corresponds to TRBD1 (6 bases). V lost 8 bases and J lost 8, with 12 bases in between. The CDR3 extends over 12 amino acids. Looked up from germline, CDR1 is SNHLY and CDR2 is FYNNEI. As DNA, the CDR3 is TGTGCCAGCGACCGGGGGCTAGAAAAACTGTTTTTT. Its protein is CASDRGLEKLFF.

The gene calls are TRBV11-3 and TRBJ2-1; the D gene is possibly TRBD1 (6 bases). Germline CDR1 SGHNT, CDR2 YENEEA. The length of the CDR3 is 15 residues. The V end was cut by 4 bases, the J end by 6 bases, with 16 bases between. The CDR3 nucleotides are TGTGCCAGCAGCTGGACACTGGAGACAGGCAATGAGCAGTTCTTC. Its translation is CASSWTLETGNEQFF.

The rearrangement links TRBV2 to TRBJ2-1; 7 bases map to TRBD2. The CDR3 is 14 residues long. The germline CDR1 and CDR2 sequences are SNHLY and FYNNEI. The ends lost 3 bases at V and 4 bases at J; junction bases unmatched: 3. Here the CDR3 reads CASSEGGIYNEQFF. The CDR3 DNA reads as TGTGCCAGCAGTGAGGGGGGGATTTACAATGAGCAGTTCTTC.

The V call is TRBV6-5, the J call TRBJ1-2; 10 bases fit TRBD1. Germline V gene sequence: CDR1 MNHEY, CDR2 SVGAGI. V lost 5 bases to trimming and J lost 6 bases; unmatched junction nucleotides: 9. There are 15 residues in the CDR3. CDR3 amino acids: CASSRTDRGENGYTF. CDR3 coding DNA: TGTGCCAGCAGTAGAACGGACAGGGGGGAAAATGGCTACACCTTC.

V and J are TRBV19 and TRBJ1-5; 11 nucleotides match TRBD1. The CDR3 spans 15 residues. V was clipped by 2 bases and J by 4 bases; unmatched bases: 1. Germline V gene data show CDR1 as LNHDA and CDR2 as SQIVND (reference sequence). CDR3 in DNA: TGTGCCAGTAGTATACGGGACAGGGGGAATCAGCCCCAGCATTTT. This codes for CASSIRDRGNQPQHF.

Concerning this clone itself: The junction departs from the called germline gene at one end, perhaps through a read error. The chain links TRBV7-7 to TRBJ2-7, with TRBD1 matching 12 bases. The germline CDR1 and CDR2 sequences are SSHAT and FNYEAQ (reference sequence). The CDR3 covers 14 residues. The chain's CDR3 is CASSQGQGAGEQYF. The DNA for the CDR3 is TGTGCTAGCAGCCAGGGACAGGGGGCAGGGGAGCAGTACTTC.